What follows is one TCR beta chain and its context. The antigen remains undetermined. The CDR3 consists of 12 residues. Germline assignment: CDR1 SGHRS and CDR2 YFSETQ. V was pared by 0 bases and J by 8 bases, with 0 bases of the junction left unmatched. Primers for the PCR totalled 60 Vbeta and 13 Jbeta. Produced via immunoSEQ multiplex PCR; TCRdb's table is partial and in-frame only. The sample lists roughly 81,000 clones, roughly 80% seen once, with roughly 2% in the top ten. Regarding donors, all were healthy bone marrow donors. The data were obtained in a study of cytomegalovirus exposure and HLA in healthy donors. Overall study results and limits: Confirmation was obtained in vitro that a few CMV-associated chains are specific for CMV antigens.

The receptor's source is a boy younger than 18 in good health and CMV-seronegative. Sequences were obtained from PBMCs. The chain joins TRBV5-1 to TRBJ1-1; 8 bases line up with TRBD1. CDR3 nucleotides: TGCGCCAGCAGCTTGGGGGACAGGGAAGCTTTCTTT. Its protein is CASSLGDREAFF. The variable domain in full, completed from reference TRBV5-1 and TRBJ1-1, reads KAGVTQTPRYLIKTRGQQVTLSCSPISGHRSVSWYQQTPGQGLQFLFEYFSETQRNKGNFPGRFSGRQFSNSRSEMNVSTLELGDSALYLCASSLGDREAFFGQGTRLTVV.